Listed below are T cell receptor beta chains from one sample, sequenced in a study of graft-versus-host responses after intestinal transplantation. Clones were sequenced by immunoSEQ multiplex PCR, and TCRdb holds only the in-frame ones, with some missing. This table has 90,000 to 150,000 clones, 85% to 95% appearing once. Their antigen targets remain unknown. Material: unstimulated CD4+ T cells sorted from spleen or lymph node cells, obtained before intestinal transplant. Receptors originate from a human donor who received an intestinal transplant. The CDR3 runs from the conserved cysteine through the conserved F or W. D genes are given only for firm matches.

v_call,d_call,j_call,cdr3_aa
TRBV28,TRBD1,TRBJ2-7,CASRLAGQGVSYEQYF
TRBV5-1,-,TRBJ2-2,CASSSIDRNTGELFF
TRBV7-9,TRBD2,TRBJ2-3,CASSAPLAESTDTQYF
TRBV6-1,-,TRBJ1-1,CASSERSGGAGRNTEAFF
TRBV29-1,TRBD1,TRBJ1-2,CSVRRQGADYGYTF
TRBV7-9,-,TRBJ1-1,CASSLFTLPQNTEAFF
TRBV19,-,TRBJ2-1,CASSMAFVYEQFF
TRBV18,-,TRBJ2-2,CASSPNFRAGRWTGELFF
TRBV10-3,TRBD2,TRBJ2-1,CAISGIGTSGKVYNEQFF
TRBV6-6,TRBD2,TRBJ2-1,CASSYSWTSGNEQFF
TRBV6-5,TRBD2,TRBJ2-2,CASSSLLAGDYGELFF
TRBV19,-,TRBJ1-3,CASSSLNRDTSGNTIYF
TRBV15,-,TRBJ2-5,CATSRDLRIGETQYF
TRBV6-5,-,TRBJ1-1,CASRHRDTMNTEAFF
TRBV6-4,TRBD1,TRBJ2-7,CARQGAISYEQYF
TRBV15,-,TRBJ2-1,CATSRNLGDEQFF
TRBV7-9,-,TRBJ1-3,CASSPQISGNTIYF
TRBV1,-,TRBJ2-5,CTSSQDPREGGETQYF
TRBV7-3,TRBD2,TRBJ2-1,CASSLAPGLAPDEQFF
TRBV7-9,-,TRBJ1-5,CASSLNHQPQHF
TRBV18,-,TRBJ2-7,CASSPTSSYEQYF
TRBV10-3,-,TRBJ1-1,CAISEVEGRTEAFF
TRBV6-5,TRBD1,TRBJ1-2,CASSKGQVGYTF
TRBV9,-,TRBJ2-4,CASSVGTAKNIQYF
TRBV6-1,TRBD2,TRBJ2-1,CASSEFGLAGVEVFF
TRBV7-8,-,TRBJ1-1,CASSLIWGQDTEAFF